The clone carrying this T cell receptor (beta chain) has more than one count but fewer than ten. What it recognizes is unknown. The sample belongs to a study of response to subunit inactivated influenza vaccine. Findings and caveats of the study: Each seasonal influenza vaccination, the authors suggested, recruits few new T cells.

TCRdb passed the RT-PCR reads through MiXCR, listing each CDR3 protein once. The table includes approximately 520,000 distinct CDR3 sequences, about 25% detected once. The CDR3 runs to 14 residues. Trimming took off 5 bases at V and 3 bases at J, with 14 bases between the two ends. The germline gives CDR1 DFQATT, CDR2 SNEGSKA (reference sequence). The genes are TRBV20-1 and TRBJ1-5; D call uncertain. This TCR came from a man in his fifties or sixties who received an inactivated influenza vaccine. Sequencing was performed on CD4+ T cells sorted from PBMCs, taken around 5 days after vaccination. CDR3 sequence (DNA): TGCAGTGCTGGCCCTGGGCTTCCCAATCAGCCCCAGCATTTT. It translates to CSAGPGLPNQPQHF.